A single T cell receptor (beta chain) is shown here with its context. This clone's antigen is unknown. Base qualities are not provided; no much larger clone lies one nucleotide away. This specimen belongs to a study of CD8 T cells in Susac syndrome (dated by TCRdb to about 2019). The study in broad terms: Of the Susac syndrome patients who were sequenced, roughly 8 were in clinical remission while about six had clinically active disease. Repertoire sequencing was used to test whether CD8+ T cell activation and differentiation in Susac syndrome was antigen driven. At blood withdrawal, Susac syndrome patients were therapy-naive, treated with corticosteroids (with IVIg additionally given to some), or treated with IVIg alone. The clonality of the CD8+ T cell repertoire was compared across 12 healthy donors, around 14 Susac syndrome patients and under 18 multiple sclerosis patients.

RNA was extracted using the RNeasy kit, and roughly 0.5 to 1 ug of the RNA was reverse transcribed with random hexamers. The immunoSEQ multiplex PCR assay, covering 54 Vbeta and 13 Jbeta segments, was used to amplify TCR beta CDR3 regions. To correct PCR amplification bias, a synthetic template baseline was used for both primer optimization and computational correction. As for the authors' bioinformatics: Reads were assigned to V, D and J genes according to IMGT and analyzed in immunoSEQ Analyzer, with only productive sequences retained. Clonality was calculated as one minus the Shannon entropy normalized by log2 of the number of productive unique sequences. For each patient and control, public and private clones were evaluated among the 100 most prevalent clones. Susac-specific clones were defined as absent from healthy and MS cohorts, 1052 published viral clones and other ImmuneACCESS disease sequences. TCRdb took the public reads, trimmed them with fastp at Q25, ran MiXCR for clone calling and kept in-frame beta chains. Merged by CDR3 protein, the rows form single entries marked with the most common genes and DNA. The V and J calls and clone size are TCRdb's, not the authors'. Within this sample are approximately 190,000 distinct CDR3 sequences, with approximately 95% of them counted one time only. The ten largest make up 0.15% to 0.2% of the sample.

Peripheral blood CD8+ and CD4+ T cells from healthy donors, Susac syndrome patients and multiple sclerosis patients were profiled using high-throughput TCR beta sequencing. The Susac syndrome patients fulfilled recently defined diagnostic criteria for definite or probable disease. Bulk CD8+ and CD4+ T cells were purified magnetically by negative isolation, whereas CD8+ TEMRA cells were enriched by FACS. Blood was collected in EDTA tubes and processed within 24 hours, with PBMCs isolated through density gradient centrifugation. PBMCs intended for TCR sequencing were cryopreserved in liquid nitrogen and thawed later in a water bath at 37 degrees C. The sorted or isolated CD4+, CD8+ and CD8+ TEMRA cells reached a purity of at least 90%. V and J lose 5 bases and 0 bases, and a span of 10 bases separates them. The CDR3 holds 15 amino acids from the cysteine to the phenylalanine. The entry retains the CDR3 DNA only, 45 bases that are in frame from base 1. The germline V gene sets CDR1 to MNHEY and CDR2 to SVGAGI.

What the research found in general, with its limitations: Clonal expansion was seen in Susac syndrome CD8+ repertoires, peaking in CD8+ TEMRA cells and being greater in clinically active patients than in remitting ones. The study acknowledged that relatively few individuals were included in the TCR sequencing and HLA analysis. In the total CD8+ and CD8+ TEMRA repertoires, approximately 17 and five Susac-specific public clones, respectively, were identified.

The source material was CD8+ T cells from PBMCs. This clonotype was obtained from a human donor with Susac syndrome. This chain joins TRBV6-5 to TRBJ2-2; the D gene assignment is ambiguous. CDR3 protein: CASSTQVANTGELFF. The base sequence is TGTGCCAGCAGTACTCAGGTCGCGAACACCGGGGAGCTGTTTTTT.